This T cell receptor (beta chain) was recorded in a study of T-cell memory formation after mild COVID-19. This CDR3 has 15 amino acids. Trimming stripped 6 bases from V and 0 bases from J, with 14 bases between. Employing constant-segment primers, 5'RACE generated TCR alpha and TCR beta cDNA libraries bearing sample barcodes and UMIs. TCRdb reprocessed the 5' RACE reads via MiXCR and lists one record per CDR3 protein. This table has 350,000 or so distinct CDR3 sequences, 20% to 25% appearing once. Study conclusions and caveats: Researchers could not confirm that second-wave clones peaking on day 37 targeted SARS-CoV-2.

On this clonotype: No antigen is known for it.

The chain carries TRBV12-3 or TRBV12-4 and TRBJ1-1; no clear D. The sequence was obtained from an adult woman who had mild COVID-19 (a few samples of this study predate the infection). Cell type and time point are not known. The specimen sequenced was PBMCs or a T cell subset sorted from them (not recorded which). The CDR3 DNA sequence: TGTGCCAGCAGAAGTGGTAGGGTCATGAACACTGAAGCTTTCTTT. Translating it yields CASRSGRVMNTEAFF.